The next 25 T cell receptor beta chains were all read from a single sample in a study of shared clonotypes between healthy human individuals. TCRdb's table, derived via immunoSEQ multiplex PCR, lists solely in-frame clones and lacks some. The table includes fewer than 850,000 clones, just over 95% detected once. CD45RO-negative, CCR7-selected cells formed the naive CD8 fraction, which excluded terminally differentiated effector memory CD45RA+ cells. What was sequenced was naive CD8+ T cells sorted from blood. All receptors come from a man aged 25 to 45 in good health.

The J gene is TRBJ2-7, the V gene TRBV4-1; 9 bases align to TRBD1. CDR3 length equals 14 residues. Per germline, CDR1 MGHRA and CDR2 YSYEKL. V gave up 5 bases and J gave up 2 bases; unmatched junction bases: 4. The CDR3 DNA sequence: TGCGCCAGCAGCTCCGGGACAGGGCCCTACGAGCAGTACTTC. It translates to CASSSGTGPYEQYF.

This chain joins TRBV25-1 and TRBJ2-7; tentatively, D is TRBD1 or TRBD2 (5 bases each). The CDR3 contains 13 residues. V was trimmed by 5 bases and J by 3 bases, leaving 11 bases between them. Looked up from germline, CDR1 is MGHDK and CDR2 is SYGVNS. The CDR3 bases are TGTGCCAGCAGTCCGGGACGGATCTACGAGCAGTACTTC. Translating gives CASSPGRIYEQYF.

This clone was observed once. The rearrangement uses TRBV2 and TRBJ2-3, with TRBD2 matching over 10 bases. V lost 6 bases and J lost 14; bases outside the gene matches: 11. Per the germline V gene, CDR1 is SNHLY and CDR2 is FYNNEI. This CDR3 is built from 13 residues. For the CDR3, the DNA is TGTGCCAGCAGGGTAGCGGGAGGCCCGCAGTGGTATTTT. Translating it yields CASRVAGGPQWYF.

The V gene is TRBV28, the J gene TRBJ1-1; 7 nucleotides agree with TRBD1. The germline V gene encodes CDR1 MDHEN and CDR2 SYDVKM. The V and J ends lost 2 bases and 4 bases, in that order; junction bases with no gene match: 10. This CDR3 contains 16 residues. CDR3 DNA: TGTGCCAGCAGTTTAACCCCAGACAGGGTCGCCACTGAAGCTTTCTTT. Translation gives CASSLTPDRVATEAFF.

The chain couples TRBV29-1 to TRBJ2-5; D gene ambiguous. Looked up from germline, CDR1 is SQVTM and CDR2 is ANQGSEA. Trimming removed 2 bases at V and 1 base at J, with 11 bases between. The CDR3 length is 14 residues. The CDR3 bases are TGCAGCGTTGAATTACCTGATCTCCAAGAGACCCAGTACTTC. Translated: CSVELPDLQETQYF.

V gene TRBV29-1 combines with J gene TRBJ2-3; 11 nucleotides match TRBD2. The CDR3 covers 17 residues. In germline, CDR1 is SQVTM, CDR2 ANQGSEA. Trimming cost V 3 bases and J 2 bases; bases outside gene matches: 10. CDR3 DNA sequence: TGCAGCGTTGAGGAGGGGACTAGCGGACGAACCACAGATACGCAGTATTTT. Amino acids: CSVEEGTSGRTTDTQYF.

The rearrangement joins TRBV15 to TRBJ2-5; 8 nucleotides agree with TRBD1. Looked up from germline, CDR1 is LNHNV and CDR2 is YYDKDF (reference sequence). V gave up 1 base and J gave up 5 bases; unmatched junction bases: 9. The CDR3 loop spans 16 amino acids. The DNA of the CDR3 is TGTGCCACCAGCAGAGTTGGGGCAGGGGGCCGTGAGACCCAGTACTTC. Amino acid sequence: CATSRVGAGGRETQYF.

This chain joins TRBV10-3 and TRBJ2-1, with D possibly called TRBD1 or TRBD2 (5 bases each). Trimming removed 11 bases from V and 14 bases from J, with 22 bases in between. Germline CDR1 ENHRY, CDR2 SYGVKD. The CDR3 spans 12 residues. CDR3 amino acids: CAPPGRQDKKFF. The CDR3 nucleotides are TGTGCCCCCCCGGGGCGGCAGGACAAGAAGTTCTTC.

The V gene is TRBV27, the J gene TRBJ2-2; no clear D gene. V lost 2 bases, J lost 0 bases, and 7 bases lay in between. Germline CDR1 is MNHEY and CDR2 is SMNVEV (reference sequence). The CDR3 loop spans 15 amino acids. CDR3 nucleotides: TGTGCCAGCAGTTTAACGGACCCGAACACCGGGGAGCTGTTTTTT. This encodes CASSLTDPNTGELFF.

This clone was counted a few times. The chain carries TRBV15 and TRBJ1-1; D not certain. The CDR3 spans 16 residues. Trimming removed 0 bases from V and 6 bases from J, with 17 bases in between. Looked up from germline, CDR1 is LNHNV and CDR2 is YYDKDF (reference sequence). CDR3 protein: CATSREGNGDSAEAFF. The CDR3 nucleotides read TGTGCCACCAGCAGAGAAGGGAACGGAGATTCGGCTGAAGCTTTCTTT.

V gene TRBV25-1 combines with J gene TRBJ2-1; TRBD2 agrees at 8 bases. CDR1 is MGHDK and CDR2 is SYGVNS in the germline V gene. V was pared by 4 bases and J by 2 bases, with 4 bases of the junction left unmatched. The CDR3 has 15 amino acids. CDR3: CASSGVGGAYNEQFF. In DNA, the CDR3 is TGTGCCAGCAGTGGAGTCGGGGGGGCCTACAATGAGCAGTTCTTC.

The chain combines TRBV7-9 with TRBJ1-2; perhaps TRBD1 as D (5 bases). The CDR3 totals 16 residues. CDR1 is SEHNR and CDR2 is FQNEAQ in the germline V gene (reference sequence). V lost 4 bases, J lost 5 bases, and 20 bases lay in between. Here the CDR3 reads CASSSPKTPTAYGYTF. In nucleotides, the CDR3 is TGTGCCAGCAGCTCTCCCAAAACTCCGACAGCTTATGGCTACACCTTC. The full variable domain, its missing parts supplied by reference TRBV7-9 and TRBJ1-2, is DTGVSQNPRHKITKRGQNVTFRCDPISEHNRLYWYRQTLGQGPEFLTYFQNEAQLEKSRLLSDRFSAERPKGSFSTLEIQRTEQGDSAMYLCASSSPKTPTAYGYTFGSGTRLTVV.

Note on this clone: The junction and the germline gene differ at one end; a read error may be behind it. The genes are TRBV7-2 and TRBJ2-5, with D tentatively TRBD1 (5 bases). The length of the CDR3 is 14 residues. Germline-derived CDR1 and CDR2 are SGHTA and FQGNSA. CDR3 bases: TGTGCCAGCAGCTCCTCAGGGAATCAAGAGACCCAGGACTTC. Its protein product is CASSSSGNQETQDF.

A remark on this clone: The same CDR3 also results from other DNA sequences found in this sample. The CDR3 DNA sequence: TGTGCCAGCAGTTACGGCGAGCTCTACGAGCAGTACTTC. Protein sequence: CASSYGELYEQYF. This chain joins TRBV6-5 and TRBJ2-7; D unresolved. CDR1 MNHEY and CDR2 SVGAGI come from the germline V gene. V shed 2 bases and J shed 3 bases, with 8 bases lying between them. This CDR3 spans 13 amino acids.

The chain carries TRBV27 and TRBJ2-1, with a tentative D call TRBD2 (6 bases). Trimming cost V 6 bases and J 4 bases, with 13 bases left between them. The CDR3 is 14 residues long. Germline V gene sequence: CDR1 MNHEY, CDR2 SMNVEV (reference sequence). The CDR3 here is CASRGWDFYNEQFF. In DNA form, the CDR3 reads TGTGCCAGCAGGGGGTGGGACTTTTACAATGAGCAGTTCTTC.

This rearrangement joins TRBV19 to TRBJ2-7; 12 bases map to TRBD2. After removal of 5 bases from V and 4 bases from J, the junction contained 3 bases not matched to a gene. The CDR3 is made up of 14 amino acids. Germline loops: CDR1 LNHDA, CDR2 SQIVND (reference sequence). The CDR3 spells CASSETSGGYEQYF. CDR3 DNA sequence: TGTGCCAGTAGTGAGACTAGCGGGGGTTACGAGCAGTACTTC.

CDR3 DNA: TGTGCCAGCAGCCAAGACGGTCGACTAGCGGGAGGAAACAATGAGCAGTTCTTC. Amino acids: CASSQDGRLAGGNNEQFF. The rearrangement links TRBV14 to TRBJ2-1, with 13 bases lining up with TRBD2. CDR1 is SGHDN and CDR2 is FVKESK in the germline V gene. This CDR3 is 18 amino acids long. Losses at the gene ends were 0 bases for V and 5 bases for J; bases not matched to a gene: 7.

The gene calls are TRBV2 and TRBJ1-4, with D unclear. The germline V gene encodes CDR1 SNHLY and CDR2 FYNNEI. Trimming removed 7 bases from V and 7 bases from J, with 10 bases in between. This CDR3 has 12 residues. The CDR3: CASMGGGEKLFF. The DNA for the CDR3 is TGTGCCAGCATGGGAGGCGGTGAAAAACTGTTTTTT.

The rearrangement joins TRBV27 to TRBJ2-7, with D possibly called TRBD1 or TRBD2 (5 bases each). The CDR3 spans 14 residues. V dropped 5 bases and J dropped 6 bases, with 17 bases sitting between them. The germline V gene encodes CDR1 MNHEY and CDR2 SMNVEV (reference sequence). CDR3 loop: CASSVTGTPREQYF. For the CDR3, the DNA is TGTGCCAGCAGTGTCACGGGGACCCCCCGCGAGCAGTACTTC.

The gene calls are TRBV29-1 and TRBJ2-7; 7 bases map to TRBD1. V shed 7 bases, J shed 3 bases, and the junction held 6 bases outside the gene matches. The CDR3 consists of 12 residues. Germline V CDR1 and CDR2: SQVTM, ANQGSEA. Here the CDR3 DNA reads TGCAGCGGGGAAAGACAGGGCTACGAGCAGTACTTC. Translating gives CSGERQGYEQYF.

This clone was recorded once. The genes are TRBV9 and TRBJ2-3; D might be TRBD1 or TRBD2, each matching 6 bases. Germline lookup yields CDR1 SGDLS and CDR2 YYNGEE. The V and J ends lost 0 bases and 6 bases respectively, with 11 bases between them. The CDR3 totals 14 residues. As DNA, the CDR3 is TGTGCCAGCAGCGTAGACGGGGGCGTTGATACGCAGTATTTT. Its protein product is CASSVDGGVDTQYF.

The CDR3 bases are TGTGCCAGCAGCTCCCAAAAGGGGGCTTTCTTT. Residues: CASSSQKGAFF. The rearrangement links TRBV7-9 to TRBJ1-1, with D perhaps TRBD1 (5 bases). V was cut by 4 bases and J by 11 bases, with 11 bases left in between. This CDR3 spans 11 amino acids. Germline V lookup: CDR1 SEHNR, CDR2 FQNEAQ (reference sequence).

Only a few counts were recorded for this clone. The genes are TRBV9 and TRBJ1-1; 9 positions match TRBD1. With V trimmed by 2 bases and J by 6 bases, 2 bases remained unmatched. CDR1 and CDR2 from the germline V gene are SGDLS and YYNGEE. The CDR3 length is 13 residues. CDR3 nucleotide sequence: TGTGCCAGCAGCGTTACAGGGGGCCCTGAAGCTTTCTTT. Its protein is CASSVTGGPEAFF.

In the case of this clone: This CDR3 is also generated by other DNA sequences in the sample. The genes are TRBV27 and TRBJ2-1, with D possibly matching TRBD1 (5 bases). Trimming shortened V by 7 bases and J by 0 bases, and 10 bases separated the two germline ends. The CDR3 is made up of 14 amino acids. Germline CDR1 and CDR2: MNHEY and SMNVEV (reference sequence). The CDR3 DNA follows: TGTGCCAGCAAGGGGTTAAGCTCCTACAATGAGCAGTTCTTC. Protein: CASKGLSSYNEQFF.

This sequence joins TRBV11-3 and TRBJ2-1; TRBD2 agrees at 8 bases. This CDR3 contains 14 residues. The J segment lost 7 bases and the V segment lost 5 bases, leaving 7 bases of the junction unmatched. CDR1 is SGHNT, CDR2 YENEEA, per germline. The CDR3 region is CASSQREGQNEQFF. In DNA form, the CDR3 reads TGTGCCAGCAGCCAACGGGAGGGCCAGAATGAGCAGTTCTTC.